This T cell receptor (beta chain) derives from a study of control samples from healthy donors and cancer patients. The germline gives CDR1 SGHAT, CDR2 FQNNGV. The CDR3 contains 16 residues. V gave up 7 bases and J gave up 5 bases, with 23 bases separating them. Profiling relied on immunoSEQ multiplex PCR, and the TCRdb table lists in-frame clones only, not all of them. This sample yields around 100,000 clones, of which about 87% are seen a single time; roughly an eighth belongs to the top ten. This clone came up a few times. The sequencing sample was made of blood. The genes are TRBV11-2 and TRBJ2-5; either TRBD1 or TRBD2 may supply D (6 bases each). The receptor's source is an older woman in good health. CDR3 nucleotide sequence: TGTGCCAGCACCGAGAGTTGGGGGGCCTACTCGGAGACCCAGTACTTC. Amino acids: CASTESWGAYSETQYF.